The clone carrying this TCR beta chain was seen only a few times. The CDR3 loop spans 10 amino acids. CDR1 and CDR2 from the germline V gene are MDHEN and SYDVKM. Trimming took 8 bases from V and 3 from J, leaving 5 bases between them. Generated by immunoSEQ multiplex PCR, the TCRdb table keeps only in-frame clones and is missing some. The sample records roughly 13,000 clones, under 80% being singletons. This sample was included in a study of OX40 agonist ivuxolimab in advanced cancers. The chain recombines TRBV28 with TRBJ2-7; D not resolved. The sequences come from CD4+ or CD8+ T cells sorted from blood, collected in a trial of the OX40 agonist ivuxolimab. This receptor was taken from an adult with an advanced solid tumor such as melanoma, head and neck, liver or kidney cancer. The DNA for the CDR3 is TGTGCCAGCGGGTTCTACGAGCAGTACTTC. Translating gives CASGFYEQYF.